This T cell receptor beta chain was found in a study of T cells after yellow fever vaccination. TCRdb ran MiXCR on the 5' RACE reads and lists one entry per CDR3 protein. The sample lists 550,000 to 750,000 distinct CDR3 sequences; approximately 13% were seen once. Germline V gene sequence: CDR1 SGHNT, CDR2 YYREEE (reference sequence). With 4 bases removed from V and 1 base from J, the gap between germline ends came to 19 bases. The length of the CDR3 is 17 residues. This sequence was found in a man aged 25-45 years who received the YFV17D yellow fever vaccine. Sequencing was performed on PBMCs, taken on the day of the yellow fever booster vaccination. This chain links TRBV5-4 with TRBJ2-3; TRBD2 might be the D (6 bases). The CDR3 DNA reads TGTGCCAGCAGCGGGACCTTGAGGGCTAGCGGCACAGATACGCAGTATTTT. This codes for CASSGTLRASGTDTQYF. Full variable domain (missing parts from reference TRBV5-4 and TRBJ2-3): ETGVTQSPTHLIKTRGQQVTLRCSSQSGHNTVSWYQQALGQGPQFIFQYYREEENGRGNFPPRFSGLQFPNYSSELNVNALELDDSALYLCASSGTLRASGTDTQYFGPGTRLTVL.